This T cell receptor (beta chain) was retrieved from a study of blood T cell repertoires in COVID-19. Study-wide context: PBMCs, B-cell-depleted T cells, or T cells provided the cDNA or gDNA that made up the material.

CDR3 length equals 14 residues. CDR1 is LNHNV, CDR2 YYDKDF, per germline (reference sequence). Trimming cost V 4 bases and J 8 bases; bases outside gene matches: 7. Repertoires were generated with immunoSEQ multiplex PCR, while TCRdb's copy carries only in-frame clones and drops some. The data show roughly 160,000 clones, just over 90% seen once. Sequencing used peripheral blood. The sequence derives from a young man with acute or convalescent COVID-19. The rearrangement links TRBV15 to TRBJ1-4; 7 bases map to TRBD1. CDR3 protein: CATSTTGWGEKLFF. The DNA of the CDR3 is TGTGCCACCAGCACGACAGGGTGGGGAGAAAAACTGTTTTTT.